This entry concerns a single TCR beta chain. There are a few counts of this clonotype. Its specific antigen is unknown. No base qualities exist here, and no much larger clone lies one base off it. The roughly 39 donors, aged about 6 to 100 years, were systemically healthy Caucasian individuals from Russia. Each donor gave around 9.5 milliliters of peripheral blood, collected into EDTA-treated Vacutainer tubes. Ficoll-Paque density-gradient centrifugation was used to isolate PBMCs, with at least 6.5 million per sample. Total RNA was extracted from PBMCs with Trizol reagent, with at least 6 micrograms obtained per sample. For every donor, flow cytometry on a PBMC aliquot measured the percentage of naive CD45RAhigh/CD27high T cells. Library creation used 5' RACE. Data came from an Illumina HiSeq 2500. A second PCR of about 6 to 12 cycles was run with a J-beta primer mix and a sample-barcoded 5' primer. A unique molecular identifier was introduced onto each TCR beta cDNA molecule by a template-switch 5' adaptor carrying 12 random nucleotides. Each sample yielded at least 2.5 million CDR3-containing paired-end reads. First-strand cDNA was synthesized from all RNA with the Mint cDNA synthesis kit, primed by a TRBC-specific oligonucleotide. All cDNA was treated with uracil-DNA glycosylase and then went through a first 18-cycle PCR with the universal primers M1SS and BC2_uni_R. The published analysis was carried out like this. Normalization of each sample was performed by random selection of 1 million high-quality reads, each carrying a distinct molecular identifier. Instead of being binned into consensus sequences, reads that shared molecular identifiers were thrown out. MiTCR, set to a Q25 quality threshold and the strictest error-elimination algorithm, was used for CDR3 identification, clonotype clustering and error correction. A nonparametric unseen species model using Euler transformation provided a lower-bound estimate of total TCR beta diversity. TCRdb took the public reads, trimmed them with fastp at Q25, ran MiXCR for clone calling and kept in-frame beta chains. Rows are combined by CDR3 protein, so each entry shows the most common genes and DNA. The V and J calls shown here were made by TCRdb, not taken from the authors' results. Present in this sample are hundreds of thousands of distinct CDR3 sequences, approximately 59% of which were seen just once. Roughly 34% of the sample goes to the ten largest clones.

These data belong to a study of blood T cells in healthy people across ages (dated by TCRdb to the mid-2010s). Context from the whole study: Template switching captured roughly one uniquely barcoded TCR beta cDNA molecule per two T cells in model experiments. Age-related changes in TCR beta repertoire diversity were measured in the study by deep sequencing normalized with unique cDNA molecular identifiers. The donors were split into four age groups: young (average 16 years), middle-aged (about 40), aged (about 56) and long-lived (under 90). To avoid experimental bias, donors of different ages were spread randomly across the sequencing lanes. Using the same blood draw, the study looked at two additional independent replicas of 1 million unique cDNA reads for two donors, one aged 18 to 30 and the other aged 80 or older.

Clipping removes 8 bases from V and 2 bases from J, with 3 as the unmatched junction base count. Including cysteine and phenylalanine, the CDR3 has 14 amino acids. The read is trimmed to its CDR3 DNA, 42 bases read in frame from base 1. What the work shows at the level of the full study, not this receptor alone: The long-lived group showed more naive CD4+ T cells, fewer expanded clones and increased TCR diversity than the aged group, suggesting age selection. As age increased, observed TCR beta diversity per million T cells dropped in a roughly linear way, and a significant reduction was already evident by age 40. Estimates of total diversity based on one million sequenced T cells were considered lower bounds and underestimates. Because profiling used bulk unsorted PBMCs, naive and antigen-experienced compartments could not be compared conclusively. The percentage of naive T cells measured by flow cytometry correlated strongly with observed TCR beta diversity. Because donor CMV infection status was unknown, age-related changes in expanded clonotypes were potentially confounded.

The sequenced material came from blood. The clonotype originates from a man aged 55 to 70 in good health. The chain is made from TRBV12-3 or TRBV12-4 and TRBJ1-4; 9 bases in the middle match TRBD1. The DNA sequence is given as TGTGCCAGCGGGACAGGGCCCACTAATGAAAAACTGTTTTTT. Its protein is CASGTGPTNEKLFF.